This entry features one TCR beta chain sequence. Antigen specificity is unknown. The data were obtained in a study of OX40 agonist ivuxolimab in advanced cancers. Overall study context: Earlier treatment with anti-PD-1, anti-PD-L1 or anti-CTLA-4 was permitted, and about 40% had received some.

Study outcomes and limitations: The average count of expanded clones was higher among CD8+ T cells than among CD4+.

V dropped 5 bases and J dropped 7 bases, with 23 bases sitting between them. Germline V gene sequence: CDR1 MRHNA, CDR2 SNTAGT. The CDR3 runs to 16 residues. Assay used: immunoSEQ multiplex PCR; TCRdb lists only in-frame clones, some missing. The table lists 77,000 or so clones, 81% of them singletons. This sequence originates from an adult with an advanced solid tumor such as melanoma, head and neck, liver or kidney cancer. The chain recombines TRBV6-4 with TRBJ1-1; TRBD1 is a possible D gene (5 bases). Sample: CD4+ or CD8+ T cells sorted from blood, taken in a trial of the OX40 agonist ivuxolimab. The chain's CDR3 is CASSRIPDVGPIEAFF. In DNA form, the CDR3 reads TGTGCCAGCAGTCGCATTCCGGACGTGGGACCAATTGAAGCTTTCTTT.